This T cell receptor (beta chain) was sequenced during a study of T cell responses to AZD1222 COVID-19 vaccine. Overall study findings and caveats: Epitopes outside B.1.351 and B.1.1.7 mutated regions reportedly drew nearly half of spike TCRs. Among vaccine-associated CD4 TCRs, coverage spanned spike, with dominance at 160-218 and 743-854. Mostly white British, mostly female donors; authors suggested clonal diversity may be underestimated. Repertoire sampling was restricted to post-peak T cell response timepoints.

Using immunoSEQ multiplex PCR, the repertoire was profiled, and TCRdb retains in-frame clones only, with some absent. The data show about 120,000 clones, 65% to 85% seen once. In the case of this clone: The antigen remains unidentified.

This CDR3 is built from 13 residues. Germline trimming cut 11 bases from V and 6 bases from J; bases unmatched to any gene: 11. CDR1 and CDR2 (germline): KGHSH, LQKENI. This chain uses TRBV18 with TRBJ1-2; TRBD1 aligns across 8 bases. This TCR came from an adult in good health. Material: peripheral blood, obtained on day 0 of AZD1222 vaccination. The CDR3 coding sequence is TGTGCCGAGAGACAGGGGTTATCGGATGGCTACACCTTC. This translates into CAERQGLSDGYTF.